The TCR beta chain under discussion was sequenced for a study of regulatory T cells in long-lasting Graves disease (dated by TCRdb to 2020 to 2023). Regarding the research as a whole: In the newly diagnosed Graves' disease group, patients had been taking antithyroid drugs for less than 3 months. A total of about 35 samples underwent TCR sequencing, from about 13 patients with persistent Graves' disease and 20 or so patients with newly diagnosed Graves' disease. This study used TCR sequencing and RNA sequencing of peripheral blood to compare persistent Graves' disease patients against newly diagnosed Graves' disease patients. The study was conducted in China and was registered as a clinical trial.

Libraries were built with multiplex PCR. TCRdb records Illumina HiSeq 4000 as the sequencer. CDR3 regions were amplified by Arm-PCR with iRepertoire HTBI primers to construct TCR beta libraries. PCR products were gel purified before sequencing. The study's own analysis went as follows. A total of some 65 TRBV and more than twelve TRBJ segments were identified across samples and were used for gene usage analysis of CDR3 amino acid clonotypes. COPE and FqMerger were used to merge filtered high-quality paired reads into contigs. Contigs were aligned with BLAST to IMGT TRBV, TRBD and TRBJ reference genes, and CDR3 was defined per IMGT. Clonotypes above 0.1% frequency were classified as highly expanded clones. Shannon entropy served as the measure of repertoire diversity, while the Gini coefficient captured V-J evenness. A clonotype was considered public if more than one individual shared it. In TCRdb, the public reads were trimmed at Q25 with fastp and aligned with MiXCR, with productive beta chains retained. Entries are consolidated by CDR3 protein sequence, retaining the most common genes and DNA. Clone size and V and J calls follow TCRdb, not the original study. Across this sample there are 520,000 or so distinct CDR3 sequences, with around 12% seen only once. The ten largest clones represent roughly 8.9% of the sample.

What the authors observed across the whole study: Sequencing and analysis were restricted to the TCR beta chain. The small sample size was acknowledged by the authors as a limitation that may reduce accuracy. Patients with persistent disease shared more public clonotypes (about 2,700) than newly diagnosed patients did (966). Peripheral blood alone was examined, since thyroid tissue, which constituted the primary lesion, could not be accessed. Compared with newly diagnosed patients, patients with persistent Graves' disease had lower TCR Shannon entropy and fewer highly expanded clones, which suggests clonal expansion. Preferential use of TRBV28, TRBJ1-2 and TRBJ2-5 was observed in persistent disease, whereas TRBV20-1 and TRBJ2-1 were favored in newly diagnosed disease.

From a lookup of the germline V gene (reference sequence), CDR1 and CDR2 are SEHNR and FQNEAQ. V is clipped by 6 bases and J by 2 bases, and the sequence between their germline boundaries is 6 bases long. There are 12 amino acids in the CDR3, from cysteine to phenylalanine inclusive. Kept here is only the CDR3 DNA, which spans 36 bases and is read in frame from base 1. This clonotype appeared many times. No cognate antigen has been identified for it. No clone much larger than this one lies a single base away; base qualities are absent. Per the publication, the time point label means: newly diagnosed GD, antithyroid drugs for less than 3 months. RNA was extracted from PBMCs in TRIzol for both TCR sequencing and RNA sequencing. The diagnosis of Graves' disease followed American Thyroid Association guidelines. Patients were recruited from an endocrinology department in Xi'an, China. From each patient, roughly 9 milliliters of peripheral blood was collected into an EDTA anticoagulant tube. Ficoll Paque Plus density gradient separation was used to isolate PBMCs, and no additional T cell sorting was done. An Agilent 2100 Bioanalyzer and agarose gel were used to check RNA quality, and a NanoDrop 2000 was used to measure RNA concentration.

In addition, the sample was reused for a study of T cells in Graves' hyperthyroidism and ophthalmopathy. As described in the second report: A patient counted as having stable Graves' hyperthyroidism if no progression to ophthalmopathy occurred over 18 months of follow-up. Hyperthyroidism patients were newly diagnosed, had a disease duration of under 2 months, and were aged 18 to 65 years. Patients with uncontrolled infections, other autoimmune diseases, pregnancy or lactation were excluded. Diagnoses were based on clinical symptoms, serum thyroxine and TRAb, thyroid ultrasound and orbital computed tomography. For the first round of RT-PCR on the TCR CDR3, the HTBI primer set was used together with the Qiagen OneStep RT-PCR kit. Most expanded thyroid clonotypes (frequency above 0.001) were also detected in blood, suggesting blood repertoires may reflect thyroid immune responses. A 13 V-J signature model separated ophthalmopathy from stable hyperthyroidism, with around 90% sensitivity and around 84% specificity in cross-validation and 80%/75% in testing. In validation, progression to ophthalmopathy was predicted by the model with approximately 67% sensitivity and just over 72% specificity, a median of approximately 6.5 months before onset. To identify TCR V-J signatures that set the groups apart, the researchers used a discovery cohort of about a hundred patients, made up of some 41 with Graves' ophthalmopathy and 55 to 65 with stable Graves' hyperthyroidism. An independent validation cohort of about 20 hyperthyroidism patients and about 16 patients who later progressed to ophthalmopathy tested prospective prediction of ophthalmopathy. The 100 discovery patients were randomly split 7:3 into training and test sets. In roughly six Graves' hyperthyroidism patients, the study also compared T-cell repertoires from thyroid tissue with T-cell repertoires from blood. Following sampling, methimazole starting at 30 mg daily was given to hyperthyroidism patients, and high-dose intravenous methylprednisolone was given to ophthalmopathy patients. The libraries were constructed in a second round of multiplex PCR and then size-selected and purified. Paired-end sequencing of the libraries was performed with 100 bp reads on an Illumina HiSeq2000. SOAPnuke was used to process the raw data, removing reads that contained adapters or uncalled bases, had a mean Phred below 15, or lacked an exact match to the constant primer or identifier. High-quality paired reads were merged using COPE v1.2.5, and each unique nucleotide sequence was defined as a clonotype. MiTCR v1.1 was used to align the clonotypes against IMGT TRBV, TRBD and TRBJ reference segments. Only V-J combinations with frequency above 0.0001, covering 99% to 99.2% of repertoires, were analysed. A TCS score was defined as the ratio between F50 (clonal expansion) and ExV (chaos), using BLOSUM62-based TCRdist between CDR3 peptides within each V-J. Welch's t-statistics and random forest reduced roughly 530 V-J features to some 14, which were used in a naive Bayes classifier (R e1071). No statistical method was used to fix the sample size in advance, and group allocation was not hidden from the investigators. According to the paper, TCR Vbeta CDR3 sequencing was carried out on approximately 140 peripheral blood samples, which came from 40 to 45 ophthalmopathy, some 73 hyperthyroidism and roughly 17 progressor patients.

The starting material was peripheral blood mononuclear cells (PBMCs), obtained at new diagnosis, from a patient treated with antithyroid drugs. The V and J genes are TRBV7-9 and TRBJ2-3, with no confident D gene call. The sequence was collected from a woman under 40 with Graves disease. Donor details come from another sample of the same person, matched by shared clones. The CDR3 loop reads CASSTLTDTQYF. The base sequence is TGTGCCAGCAGTACCCTCACAGATACGCAGTATTTT.